Listed below are T cell receptor beta chains from one sample, sequenced in a study of blood T cell repertoires in COVID-19. The protocol was immunoSEQ multiplex PCR, while the TCRdb copy is restricted to in-frame clones and leaves out a portion. The table includes approximately 250,000 clones, about 87% detected once. Sequencing input: peripheral blood. Receptor source: a woman aged 55-70 years with COVID-19, enrolled during active disease. CDR3s include the opening cysteine and the closing phenylalanine or tryptophan. A D gene is named only where the DNA matches it firmly. Rows may omit the clone size; those that give it use once, few, many or a size class.

j_call: TRBJ1-2
v_call: TRBV29-1
clone_size: NA
d_call: NA
cdr3_aa: CSVDLDRAYGYTF
cdr3_nt: TGCAGCGTTGACTTGGACAGAGCCTATGGCTACACCTTC

j_call: TRBJ2-5
v_call: TRBV18
clone_size: NA
d_call: NA
cdr3_aa: CASSPEGETQYF
cdr3_nt: TGTGCCAGCTCACCGGAGGGAGAGACCCAGTACTTC

j_call: TRBJ1-2
v_call: TRBV19
clone_size: NA
d_call: TRBD1
cdr3_aa: CASSTAGQGPYGYTF
cdr3_nt: TGTGCCAGTAGTACGGCGGGACAGGGTCCCTATGGCTACACCTTC

j_call: TRBJ1-6
v_call: TRBV27
clone_size: NA
d_call: NA
cdr3_aa: CASSFPFNSPLHF
cdr3_nt: TGTGCCAGCAGTTTCCCTTTTAATTCACCCCTCCACTTT

j_call: TRBJ1-3
v_call: TRBV28
clone_size: NA
d_call: NA
cdr3_aa: CASSLSGNSGNTIYF
cdr3_nt: TGTGCCAGCAGTCTTTCCGGGAACTCTGGAAACACCATATATTTT

j_call: TRBJ1-1
v_call: TRBV3-1/TRBV3-2
clone_size: NA
d_call: NA
cdr3_aa: CASSQGVGRLNTEAFF
cdr3_nt: TGTGCCAGCAGCCAAGGGGTCGGCAGGCTGAACACTGAAGCTTTCTTT

j_call: TRBJ1-1
v_call: TRBV28
clone_size: NA
d_call: NA
cdr3_aa: CAHRGRGFTEAFF
cdr3_nt: TGTGCCCATCGGGGCAGGGGATTTACTGAAGCTTTCTTT

j_call: TRBJ1-2
v_call: TRBV7-6
clone_size: NA
d_call: NA
cdr3_aa: CASSLSGDGYTF
cdr3_nt: TGTGCCAGCAGCTTATCGGGGGATGGCTACACCTTC

j_call: TRBJ2-5
v_call: TRBV7-9
clone_size: few
d_call: TRBD2
cdr3_aa: CASSFGLAGVVRETQYF
cdr3_nt: TGTGCCAGCAGCTTTGGCCTAGCGGGAGTGGTTCGGGAGACCCAGTACTTC

j_call: TRBJ2-7
v_call: TRBV15
clone_size: NA
d_call: TRBD1
cdr3_aa: CATPTGTVRYEQYF
cdr3_nt: TGTGCCACACCCACCGGGACAGTCCGTTACGAGCAGTACTTC

j_call: TRBJ1-1
v_call: TRBV5-5
clone_size: NA
d_call: NA
cdr3_aa: CASSRNGVGTEAFF
cdr3_nt: TGTGCCAGCAGCCGGAACGGGGTCGGCACTGAAGCTTTCTTT

j_call: TRBJ1-6
v_call: TRBV2
clone_size: NA
d_call: NA
cdr3_aa: CASSELQRRSPLHF
cdr3_nt: TGTGCCAGCAGTGAACTTCAGCGGAGATCACCCCTCCACTTT

j_call: TRBJ1-4
v_call: TRBV7-9
clone_size: NA
d_call: TRBD1
cdr3_aa: CASIRQGAANEKLFF
cdr3_nt: TGTGCCAGCATCCGACAGGGGGCCGCTAATGAAAAACTGTTTTTT

j_call: TRBJ1-1
v_call: TRBV15
clone_size: once
d_call: NA
cdr3_aa: CATSRDPGSSTEAFF
cdr3_nt: TGTGCCACCAGCAGAGATCCGGGGTCGAGCACTGAAGCTTTCTTT

j_call: TRBJ1-5
v_call: TRBV24-1
clone_size: NA
d_call: NA
cdr3_aa: CATSAPGQPQHF
cdr3_nt: TGTGCCACCAGTGCCCCGGGGCAGCCCCAGCATTTT

j_call: TRBJ2-2
v_call: TRBV11-2
clone_size: NA
d_call: TRBD2
cdr3_aa: CASSLTRASGSARELFF
cdr3_nt: TGTGCCAGCAGCTTAACGAGGGCTAGCGGGAGTGCGCGGGAGCTGTTTTTT

j_call: TRBJ2-1
v_call: TRBV7-2
clone_size: NA
d_call: TRBD2
cdr3_aa: CASSFRKGTSGKYNEQFF
cdr3_nt: TGTGCCAGCAGCTTCAGGAAAGGGACTAGCGGAAAATACAATGAGCAGTTCTTC

j_call: TRBJ2-1
v_call: TRBV28
clone_size: NA
d_call: TRBD2
cdr3_aa: CASSLTSGGDEQFF
cdr3_nt: TGTGCCAGCAGCCTAACTAGCGGGGGTGATGAGCAGTTCTTC

j_call: TRBJ2-1
v_call: TRBV7-3
clone_size: NA
d_call: TRBD2
cdr3_aa: CASSSTLGLDHHEQFF
cdr3_nt: TGTGCCAGCAGCTCGACCCTTGGACTAGATCACCATGAGCAGTTCTTC

j_call: TRBJ1-3
v_call: TRBV5-1
clone_size: NA
d_call: TRBD1
cdr3_aa: CASSLPTGGNSGNTIYF
cdr3_nt: TGCGCCAGCAGCTTGCCAACAGGGGGCAATTCTGGAAACACCATATATTTT

j_call: TRBJ2-5
v_call: TRBV24-1
clone_size: NA
d_call: TRBD1
cdr3_aa: CATSDFGQGGETQYF
cdr3_nt: TGTGCCACCAGTGACTTCGGACAGGGGGGGGAGACCCAGTACTTC

j_call: TRBJ1-5
v_call: TRBV4-3
clone_size: NA
d_call: NA
cdr3_aa: CASSQDFTGGIVQPQHF
cdr3_nt: TGCGCCAGCAGCCAAGATTTTACGGGGGGGATAGTTCAGCCCCAGCATTTT

j_call: TRBJ1-2
v_call: TRBV24-1
clone_size: NA
d_call: TRBD1
cdr3_aa: CATSDPGQGPNYGYTF
cdr3_nt: TGTGCCACCAGTGATCCAGGACAGGGGCCTAACTATGGCTACACCTTC

j_call: TRBJ2-3
v_call: TRBV28
clone_size: NA
d_call: NA
cdr3_aa: CASSLVVGGLPTIGTDTQYF
cdr3_nt: TGTGCCAGCAGTTTAGTGGTTGGAGGACTTCCCACGATCGGCACAGATACGCAGTATTTT

j_call: TRBJ2-5
v_call: TRBV19
clone_size: NA
d_call: NA
cdr3_aa: CASSIGQGLQETQYF
cdr3_nt: TGTGCCAGTAGTATAGGGCAGGGTCTCCAAGAGACCCAGTACTTC

j_call: TRBJ1-3
v_call: TRBV30
clone_size: NA
d_call: NA
cdr3_aa: CAWGFSGNTIYF
cdr3_nt: TGTGCCTGGGGCTTCTCTGGAAACACCATATATTTT

j_call: TRBJ1-1
v_call: TRBV21-1
clone_size: NA
d_call: NA
cdr3_aa: CASSKVSLPDRPHLATTEAFF
cdr3_nt: TGTGCCAGCAGCAAAGTCAGCCTTCCCGACAGGCCCCATCTCGCCACCACTGAAGCTTTCTTT

j_call: TRBJ2-4
v_call: TRBV6-1
clone_size: NA
d_call: NA
cdr3_aa: CASSEFAGRYF
cdr3_nt: TGTGCCAGCAGTGAATTCGCGGGTCGGTACTTC

j_call: TRBJ2-5
v_call: TRBV29-1
clone_size: once
d_call: TRBD1
cdr3_aa: CSSQTGSETQYF
cdr3_nt: TGCAGCTCGCAGACAGGGTCGGAGACCCAGTACTTC

j_call: TRBJ1-6
v_call: TRBV5-6
clone_size: NA
d_call: NA
cdr3_aa: CASSLGGNNSPLHF
cdr3_nt: TGTGCCAGCAGCTTAGGAGGAAATAATTCACCCCTCCACTTT

j_call: TRBJ1-2
v_call: TRBV7-2
clone_size: once
d_call: NA
cdr3_aa: CASSLADLGGYTF
cdr3_nt: TGTGCCAGCAGCTTAGCCGACCTAGGCGGCTACACCTTC

j_call: TRBJ2-5
v_call: TRBV6-7
clone_size: NA
d_call: TRBD2
cdr3_aa: CASFERASGRGQETQYF
cdr3_nt: TGTGCCAGCTTTGAAAGGGCTAGCGGGAGGGGCCAAGAGACCCAGTACTTC

j_call: TRBJ1-5
v_call: TRBV19
clone_size: NA
d_call: NA
cdr3_aa: CASSIRQAMGNQPQHF
cdr3_nt: TGTGCCAGTAGTATTCGACAGGCCATGGGCAATCAGCCCCAGCATTTT

j_call: TRBJ2-7
v_call: TRBV27
clone_size: NA
d_call: NA
cdr3_aa: CASRTPPSEQYF
cdr3_nt: TGTGCCAGCAGAACCCCCCCTAGCGAGCAGTACTTC

j_call: TRBJ2-1
v_call: TRBV5-4
clone_size: NA
d_call: TRBD2
cdr3_aa: CASSSGLAGPYNEQFF
cdr3_nt: TGTGCCAGCAGCTCGGGACTAGCGGGACCCTACAATGAGCAGTTCTTC

j_call: TRBJ2-1
v_call: TRBV18
clone_size: NA
d_call: TRBD2
cdr3_aa: CASSPAGTRGNEQFF
cdr3_nt: TGTGCCAGCTCACCAGCCGGGACTAGAGGCAATGAGCAGTTCTTC

j_call: TRBJ1-1
v_call: TRBV3-1/TRBV3-2
clone_size: NA
d_call: NA
cdr3_aa: CASSPQDSYTNTEAFF
cdr3_nt: TGTGCCAGCAGCCCACAGGACAGCTATACGAACACTGAAGCTTTCTTT

j_call: TRBJ2-7
v_call: TRBV29-1
clone_size: NA
d_call: NA
cdr3_aa: CSVGGLASESAYEQYF
cdr3_nt: TGCAGCGTTGGGGGGCTCGCAAGTGAGTCTGCCTACGAGCAGTACTTC

j_call: TRBJ2-7
v_call: TRBV5-4
clone_size: NA
d_call: TRBD1
cdr3_aa: CASSTRDRGVYEQYF
cdr3_nt: TGTGCCAGCAGCACCCGGGACAGGGGGGTCTACGAGCAGTACTTC

j_call: TRBJ2-1
v_call: TRBV4-2
clone_size: once
d_call: TRBD1
cdr3_aa: CASSQDGSDRGHRNEQFF
cdr3_nt: TGTGCCAGCAGCCAAGACGGATCCGACAGGGGGCATAGGAATGAGCAGTTCTTC

j_call: TRBJ2-7
v_call: TRBV4-2
clone_size: once
d_call: TRBD1
cdr3_aa: CASSQAAGGSSSYEQYF
cdr3_nt: TGTGCCAGCAGCCAAGCGGCAGGGGGTAGTAGCTCCTACGAGCAGTACTTC

j_call: TRBJ2-5
v_call: TRBV25-1
clone_size: NA
d_call: NA
cdr3_aa: CASSESRGALRETQYF
cdr3_nt: TGTGCCAGCAGTGAATCTAGGGGCGCTTTGAGAGAGACCCAGTACTTC

j_call: TRBJ1-1
v_call: TRBV29-1
clone_size: NA
d_call: TRBD1
cdr3_aa: CSVEEGPGQSTEAFF
cdr3_nt: TGCAGCGTTGAAGAAGGGCCGGGACAGAGCACTGAAGCTTTCTTT

j_call: TRBJ1-3
v_call: TRBV2
clone_size: NA
d_call: NA
cdr3_aa: CASSPGYGNTIYF
cdr3_nt: TGTGCCAGCAGTCCAGGGTATGGAAACACCATATATTTT

j_call: TRBJ1-4
v_call: TRBV6-6
clone_size: NA
d_call: TRBD1
cdr3_aa: CASSPDRGGVSATNEKLFF
cdr3_nt: TGTGCCAGCAGTCCGGACAGGGGCGGGGTGAGCGCAACTAATGAAAAACTGTTTTTT

j_call: TRBJ1-6
v_call: TRBV27
clone_size: NA
d_call: TRBD1
cdr3_aa: CASTPIGTGLGSYNSPLHF
cdr3_nt: TGTGCCAGCACCCCTATAGGGACAGGGCTCGGATCCTATAATTCACCCCTCCACTTT

j_call: TRBJ2-3
v_call: TRBV6-6
clone_size: NA
d_call: TRBD2
cdr3_aa: CASSRPTIAGGTTDTQYF
cdr3_nt: TGTGCCAGCAGTCGCCCAACAATAGCGGGAGGTACCACAGATACGCAGTATTTT

j_call: TRBJ1-4
v_call: TRBV6-6
clone_size: NA
d_call: TRBD1
cdr3_aa: CASSSWDRANEKLFF
cdr3_nt: TGTGCCAGCAGTTCCTGGGACAGGGCAAATGAAAAACTGTTTTTT

j_call: TRBJ2-5
v_call: TRBV30
clone_size: NA
d_call: TRBD2
cdr3_aa: CAWSEERGLRWEETQYF
cdr3_nt: TGTGCCTGGAGTGAAGAGCGGGGACTAAGGTGGGAAGAGACCCAGTACTTC

j_call: TRBJ1-1
v_call: TRBV9
clone_size: NA
d_call: NA
cdr3_aa: CASSVMPETTEAFF
cdr3_nt: TGTGCCAGCAGCGTAATGCCAGAAACCACTGAAGCTTTCTTT

j_call: TRBJ1-5
v_call: TRBV5-1
clone_size: NA
d_call: TRBD1
cdr3_aa: CASSLDDRVGQPQHF
cdr3_nt: TGCGCCAGCAGCTTGGACGACAGGGTTGGTCAGCCCCAGCATTTT

j_call: TRBJ2-3
v_call: TRBV3-1/TRBV3-2
clone_size: NA
d_call: TRBD2
cdr3_aa: CASSPRSVRTSDGDTQYF
cdr3_nt: TGTGCCAGCAGCCCGCGGTCTGTTAGGACTAGCGATGGGGATACGCAGTATTTT

j_call: TRBJ1-2
v_call: TRBV30
clone_size: NA
d_call: NA
cdr3_aa: CAWSGAGLPYGYTF
cdr3_nt: TGTGCCTGGAGTGGTGCAGGCCTACCCTATGGCTACACCTTC

j_call: TRBJ1-2
v_call: TRBV19
clone_size: NA
d_call: NA
cdr3_aa: CASSINTQGGRGYTF
cdr3_nt: TGTGCCAGTAGTATAAATACCCAGGGCGGTCGTGGCTACACCTTC

j_call: TRBJ1-1
v_call: TRBV7-9
clone_size: NA
d_call: NA
cdr3_aa: CASSRIQNTEAFF
cdr3_nt: TGTGCCAGCAGCCGAATACAGAACACTGAAGCTTTCTTT

j_call: TRBJ2-1
v_call: TRBV9
clone_size: NA
d_call: TRBD2
cdr3_aa: CASSSQPGLGNEQFF
cdr3_nt: TGTGCCAGCAGCTCCCAACCGGGACTAGGCAATGAGCAGTTCTTC

j_call: TRBJ2-3
v_call: TRBV30
clone_size: once
d_call: NA
cdr3_aa: CAWSPTSRGTDTQYF
cdr3_nt: TGTGCCTGGAGTCCCACCTCCCGGGGGACAGATACGCAGTATTTT

j_call: TRBJ1-2
v_call: TRBV18
clone_size: few
d_call: NA
cdr3_aa: CASSPSGRDYGYTF
cdr3_nt: TGTGCCAGCTCACCATCGGGAAGGGACTATGGCTACACCTTC

j_call: TRBJ1-1
v_call: TRBV3-1/TRBV3-2
clone_size: NA
d_call: NA
cdr3_aa: CASSQLPGNTEAFF
cdr3_nt: TGTGCCAGCAGCCAACTTCCAGGGAACACTGAAGCTTTCTTT